Following are 18 T cell receptor beta chains from one sample sequenced in a study of shared clonotypes between healthy human individuals. This table comes from immunoSEQ multiplex PCR, and its TCRdb copy is limited to in-frame clones, with some not included. This table holds roughly 2.5 million clones, around nine tenths found once. The sample consisted of naive CD4+ T cells sorted from blood. Sample subset: CD45RA+ positively selected. These receptors were taken from a man younger than 35 in good health.

V usage is TRBV25-1 and J usage is TRBJ1-2; 10 bases match TRBD1. V lost 6 bases, J lost 8 bases, and 15 bases stayed unmatched. This CDR3 has 16 residues. Germline CDR1 reads MGHDK; CDR2 reads SYGVNS. The CDR3 DNA reads as TGTGCCAGCAGCGTCAAGGGGGGACAGGGGATGTGGGGCTACACCTTC. Residues: CASSVKGGQGMWGYTF.

As to this clone: Other DNA sequences of this sample code for an identical CDR3. The chain is built from TRBV5-1 and TRBJ2-7; D ambiguous. The CDR3 has 13 amino acids. V shed 0 bases and J shed 4 bases, with 8 bases lying between them. The germline V gene has CDR1 SGHRS and CDR2 YFSETQ. CDR3 DNA: TGCGCCAGCAGCTTGGATCCAGCTTACGAGCAGTACTTC. Translated, it gives CASSLDPAYEQYF. The full variable domain, with the rest looked up from reference TRBV5-1 and TRBJ2-7, is KAGVTQTPRYLIKTRGQQVTLSCSPISGHRSVSWYQQTPGQGLQFLFEYFSETQRNKGNFPGRFSGRQFSNSRSEMNVSTLELGDSALYLCASSLDPAYEQYFGPGTRLTVT.

The V call is TRBV7-2, the J call TRBJ2-1; 12 positions agree with TRBD2. The germline gives CDR1 SGHTA, CDR2 FQGNSA. The CDR3 is 16 amino acids. With V trimmed by 2 bases and J by 7 bases, 6 bases remained unmatched. CDR3 in amino acids: CASSLKGLAGINEQFF. The DNA for the CDR3 is TGTGCCAGCAGCTTAAAAGGACTAGCGGGAATAAATGAGCAGTTCTTC.

The V gene is TRBV6-1, the J gene TRBJ2-4, with TRBD2 as a possible D gene (5 bases). The CDR3 runs 12 residues. Germline V gene sequence: CDR1 MNHNS, CDR2 SASEGT. V lost 2 bases and J 8 bases, leaving 7 bases between the germline ends. The CDR3 sequence: CASSELGDIQYF. The CDR3 nucleotides read TGTGCCAGCAGTGAACTCGGGGACATTCAGTACTTC.

The chain recombines TRBV25-1 with TRBJ2-3; 9 bases agree with TRBD2. The CDR3 runs 14 residues. The V segment lost 6 bases and the J segment 5 bases; nucleotides outside the gene matches: 6. From germline, CDR1 is MGHDK and CDR2 SYGVNS. The CDR3 here is CASRLAGTGDTQYF. The CDR3 DNA is TGTGCCAGCAGGCTAGCGGGAACTGGAGATACGCAGTATTTT.

This chain joins TRBV5-1 and TRBJ1-4; no definite D call. V shed 1 base and J shed 4 bases, with 14 bases lying between them. Germline loops: CDR1 SGHRS, CDR2 YFSETQ. The CDR3 runs to 16 residues. The CDR3 DNA reads as TGCGCCAGCAGCTTGACGTTACAGACCAATAATGAAAAACTGTTTTTT. As protein: CASSLTLQTNNEKLFF.

The gene calls are TRBV4-1 and TRBJ2-5; 9 bases fit TRBD2. V gave up 3 bases and J gave up 5 bases; unmatched junction bases: 7. The CDR3 is 15 amino acids. The germline V gene encodes CDR1 MGHRA and CDR2 YSYEKL. CDR3 residues: CASSHPGLAAETQYF. In nucleotides, the CDR3 is TGCGCCAGCAGCCATCCGGGACTAGCTGCCGAGACCCAGTACTTC.

The J gene is TRBJ2-2, the V gene TRBV5-6; 8 bases match TRBD1. The CDR3 length is 15 residues. Losses at the gene ends were 3 bases for V and 1 base for J; bases not matched to a gene: 2. CDR1 is SGHDT, CDR2 YYEEEE, per germline. The CDR3 loop reads CASSYDRGNTGELFF. The CDR3 DNA sequence: TGTGCCAGCAGCTATGACAGGGGGAACACCGGGGAGCTGTTTTTT.

J is TRBJ2-1 and V is TRBV4-3, with 9 bases matching TRBD2. CDR1 is LGHNA and CDR2 is YSLEER in the germline V gene. V was clipped by 8 bases and J by 5 bases; unmatched bases: 10. The CDR3 covers 15 residues. CDR3 in DNA: TGCGCCAGCGGGGAATTAGCGGGAGTCCACAATGAGCAGTTCTTC. The encoded protein is CASGELAGVHNEQFF.

The V gene is TRBV7-2, the J gene TRBJ2-5; no definite D call. There are 11 residues in the CDR3. Germline V gene data show CDR1 as SGHTA and CDR2 as FQGNSA. Trimming shortened V by 4 bases and J by 7 bases, and 7 bases separated the two germline ends. CDR3 region: CASSSSGTQYF. The CDR3 nucleotides read TGTGCCAGCAGCTCTTCCGGGACCCAGTACTTC.

V is TRBV11-2 and J is TRBJ1-3; D is unclear. Germline V gene data show CDR1 as SGHAT and CDR2 as FQNNGV. This CDR3 has 15 amino acids. V lost 1 base to trimming and J lost 0 bases, with 7 bases between them. Written as DNA, the CDR3 is TGTGCCAGCAGCTTAGGGGATAGCTCTGGAAACACCATATATTTT. It translates to CASSLGDSSGNTIYF.

The chain combines TRBV10-3 with TRBJ1-2, with 7 bases identical to TRBD1. This CDR3 is built from 17 residues. CDR1 is ENHRY, CDR2 SYGVKD, per germline. After removal of 6 bases from V and 0 bases from J, the junction contained 13 bases not matched to a gene. The CDR3 is CAISSSSPGQPNYGYTF. The CDR3 DNA sequence: TGTGCCATCAGCAGCTCCTCCCCGGGACAGCCTAACTATGGCTACACCTTC.

The rearrangement joins TRBV9 to TRBJ1-4; D perhaps matches TRBD1 (6 bases). V shed 3 bases and J shed 11 bases, with 11 bases lying between them. Per germline, CDR1 SGDLS and CDR2 YYNGEE. CDR3 size: 12 residues. In nucleotides, the CDR3 is TGTGCCAGCAGCGCTTCGCAGGGGAAACTGTTTTTT. It encodes CASSASQGKLFF.

The V gene is TRBV6-1, the J gene TRBJ2-1; TRBD2 matches at 13 bases. Trimming cost V 8 bases and J 9 bases; bases outside gene matches: 4. The germline gives CDR1 MNHNS, CDR2 SASEGT. The CDR3 covers 13 residues. Here the CDR3 reads CASRLAGGIEQFF. The CDR3 nucleotides read TGTGCCAGCCGACTAGCGGGAGGTATTGAGCAGTTCTTC.

The count of this clone is one. The V and J genes are TRBV7-2 and TRBJ2-7; TRBD1 aligns across 9 bases. The CDR3 loop spans 13 amino acids. The V and J ends lost 1 base and 8 bases, in that order; junction bases with no gene match: 3. Germline-derived CDR1 and CDR2 are SGHTA and FQGNSA. CDR3: CASSLGNRGQQYF. The CDR3 DNA reads as TGTGCCAGCAGCTTAGGTAACAGGGGGCAGCAGTACTTC.

As for this clone: Other DNA sequences in this specimen translate into the identical CDR3. This chain links TRBV18 with TRBJ1-4; D not certain. The CDR3 length is 14 residues. The germline gives CDR1 KGHSH, CDR2 LQKENI. Trimming removed 3 bases at V and 0 bases at J, with 5 bases between. In DNA form, the CDR3 reads TGTGCCAGCTCACCCAGTTCAACTAATGAAAAACTGTTTTTT. Translated, it gives CASSPSSTNEKLFF. The whole variable domain, filled in from reference TRBV18 and TRBJ1-4, reads NAGVMQNPRHLVRRRGQEARLRCSPMKGHSHVYWYRQLPEEGLKFMVYLQKENIIDESGMPKERFSAEFPKEGPSILRIQQVVRGDSAAYFCASSPSSTNEKLFFGSGTQLSVL.

V and J are TRBV10-3 and TRBJ1-6; no reliable D call. Trimming left V 3 bases short and J 9 bases short, with 12 bases between. Germline V gene lookup returns CDR1 ENHRY and CDR2 SYGVKD. This CDR3 spans 14 amino acids. CDR3 DNA sequence: TGTGCCATCAGTGAAGGTACGATACCTTCACCCCTCCACTTT. It translates to CAISEGTIPSPLHF.

As concerns this clone: The identical CDR3 is also encoded by other nucleotide sequences in the sample. CDR3 bases: TGCGCCAGCAGCTTGGACGGGACAAGCTACGAGCAGTACTTC. Residues: CASSLDGTSYEQYF. The chain has TRBV5-1 and TRBJ2-7; tentative D call: TRBD1 (6 bases). The CDR3 runs 14 residues. Looked up from germline, CDR1 is SGHRS and CDR2 is YFSETQ. The ends were cut back, 0 bases at V and 3 bases at J, with 10 bases in the middle.